This entry features one TCR beta chain sequence. Its recognized antigen is unknown. The record has no base qualities; no much larger clone is one base away. There are 15 amino acids in the CDR3, from cysteine to phenylalanine inclusive. CDR3 DNA is the only sequence kept; it has 45 bases, read in frame from the first base. V is clipped by 1 base and J by 7 bases, and the sequence between their germline boundaries is 11 bases long. CDR1 and CDR2 are drawn from the germline V gene: SGHDN, FVKESK. This sample stems from a study of OX40 agonist ivuxolimab in advanced cancers. At the level of the whole study: Ivuxolimab, which targeted the costimulatory receptor OX40 (CD134), was an agonistic, fully human IgG2 monoclonal antibody. Partial responses were achieved by three dose-escalation patients, of whom one had hepatocellular carcinoma and two had cutaneous melanoma. Intravenous ivuxolimab was administered to patients every 2 weeks at six dose levels: 0.01, 0.1, 0.3, 1.5, 3 and 10 mg/kg. In the dose-escalation cohort, approximately 82% of patients were male, and the mean age was approximately 55 years, with a range of roughly 20 to 85. Prior anti-PD-1, anti-PD-L1 or anti-CTLA-4 therapy was permitted, and checkpoint inhibitors had been received by about 36% of dose-escalation patients. Among the roughly 54 dose-escalation patients, about 19 had hepatocellular carcinoma, approximately 15 melanoma, 9 renal cell carcinoma and 9 head and neck cancer. The point of sequencing TCRbeta in the periphery was to test whether ivuxolimab changed TCR sequence diversity and drove clonal T-cell expansion. The paper describes the monotherapy dose-escalation part (N ≈ 49 patients) of the phase I trial of ivuxolimab. Overall results and qualifications from the work: After ivuxolimab, more expanded clones were found on average in CD8+ T cells than in CD4+ T cells. Low levels of normalized T-cell clonal expansion were also seen in some patients who did not respond. At doses of 0.1 to 3.0 mg/kg, clonal expansion of both CD4+ and CD8+ blood T cells was observed from baseline to week 6. Which antigens the clonally expanded peripheral T cells were specific for was not determined. In partial responders in the 0.1-3.0 mg/kg groups, normalized peripheral clonal expansion was found to be among the lowest, especially among CD8+ T cells.

The trial excluded patients who had a history of autoimmune disease or who were on systemic immunosuppression. Peripheral blood for TCR sequencing was collected from all dose cohorts at baseline, on cycle 4 day 1, and on cycle 7 day 1. The samples were taken from a phase I, first-in-human, multicenter, open-label dose-escalation trial of ivuxolimab. Adults with locally advanced or metastatic head and neck squamous cell, hepatocellular, melanoma or renal cell carcinoma were enrolled in the trial. Before TCR sequencing, CD4+ and CD8+ T cells were separately sorted from peripheral blood. Genomic DNA was isolated from the sorted cells so that the TCRbeta CDR3 region could be sequenced. The immunoSEQ Assay was used to sequence the TCRbeta CDR3 regions. The table comes from immuneACCESS by way of TCRdb, which keeps in-frame sequences with V and J called. Part of the clones is missing from these tables; in studies checked, under half for an unresolved V gene and the rest for unknown reasons. The sample includes almost 70,000 clones, with 86% observed a single time. The ten largest clones add up to 8% to 10% of the sample.

This specimen consisted of CD4+ or CD8+ T cells sorted from blood, obtained in a trial of the OX40 agonist ivuxolimab. The source is an adult with an advanced solid tumor such as melanoma, head and neck, liver or kidney cancer. The chain is made from TRBV14 and TRBJ1-6; the D segment cannot be called with confidence. This receptor has the CDR3 CASSQATSRNSPLHF. The nucleotide sequence is TGTGCCAGCAGCCAAGCCACCTCTCGGAATTCACCCCTCCACTTT.